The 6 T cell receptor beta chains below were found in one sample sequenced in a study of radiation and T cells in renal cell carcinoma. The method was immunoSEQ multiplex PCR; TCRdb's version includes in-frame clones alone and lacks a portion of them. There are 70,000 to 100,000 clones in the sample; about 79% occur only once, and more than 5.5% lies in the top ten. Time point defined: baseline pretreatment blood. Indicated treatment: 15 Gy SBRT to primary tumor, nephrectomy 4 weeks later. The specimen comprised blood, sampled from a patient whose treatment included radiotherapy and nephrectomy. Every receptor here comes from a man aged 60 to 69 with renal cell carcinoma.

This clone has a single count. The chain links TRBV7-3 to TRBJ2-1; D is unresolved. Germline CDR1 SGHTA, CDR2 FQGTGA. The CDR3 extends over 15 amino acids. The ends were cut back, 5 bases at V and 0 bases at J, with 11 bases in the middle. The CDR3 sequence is CASSQSATSYNEQFF. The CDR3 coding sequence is TGTGCCAGCAGCCAGAGCGCTACCTCCTACAATGAGCAGTTCTTC.

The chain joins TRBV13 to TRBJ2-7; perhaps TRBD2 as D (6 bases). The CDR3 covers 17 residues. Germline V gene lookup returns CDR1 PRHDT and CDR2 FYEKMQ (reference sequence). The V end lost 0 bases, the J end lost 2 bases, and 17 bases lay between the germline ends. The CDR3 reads CASSLGKWGSGAYEQYF. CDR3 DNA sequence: TGTGCCAGCAGCTTAGGCAAGTGGGGTAGCGGAGCCTACGAGCAGTACTTC.

CDR3 nucleotides: TGCGCCAGCAGCCCGACAGGGGGAAGCTATGGCTACACCTTC. This codes for CASSPTGGSYGYTF. V usage is TRBV4-1 and J usage is TRBJ1-2; 9 bases fit TRBD1. Germline CDR1 is MGHRA and CDR2 is YSYEKL. The length of the CDR3 is 14 residues. Germline trimming cut 4 bases from V and 4 bases from J; bases unmatched to any gene: 4.

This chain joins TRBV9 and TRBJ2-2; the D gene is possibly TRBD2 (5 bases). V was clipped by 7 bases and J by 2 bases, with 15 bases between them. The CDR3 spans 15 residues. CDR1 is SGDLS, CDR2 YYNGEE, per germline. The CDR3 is CASGLGEFNTGELFF. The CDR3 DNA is TGTGCCAGCGGACTGGGCGAATTCAACACCGGGGAGCTGTTTTTT. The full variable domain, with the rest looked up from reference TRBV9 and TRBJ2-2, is DSGVTQTPKHLITATGQRVTLRCSPRSGDLSVYWYQQSLDQGLQFLIQYYNGEERAKGNILERFSAQQFPDLHSELNLSSLELGDSALYFCASGLGEFNTGELFFGEGSRLTVL.

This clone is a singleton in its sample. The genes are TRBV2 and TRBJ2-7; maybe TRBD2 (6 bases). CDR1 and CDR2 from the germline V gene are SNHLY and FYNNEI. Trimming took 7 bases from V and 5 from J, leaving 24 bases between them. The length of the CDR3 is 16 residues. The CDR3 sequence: CASIPGVRVERDEQYF. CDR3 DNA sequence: TGTGCCAGCATTCCGGGAGTTCGGGTGGAAAGGGACGAGCAGTACTTC. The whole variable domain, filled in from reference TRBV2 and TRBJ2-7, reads EPEVTQTPSHQVTQMGQEVILRCVPISNHLYFYWYRQILGQKVEFLVSFYNNEISEKSEIFDDQFSVERPDGSNFTLKIRSTKLEDSAMYFCASIPGVRVERDEQYFGPGTRLTVT.

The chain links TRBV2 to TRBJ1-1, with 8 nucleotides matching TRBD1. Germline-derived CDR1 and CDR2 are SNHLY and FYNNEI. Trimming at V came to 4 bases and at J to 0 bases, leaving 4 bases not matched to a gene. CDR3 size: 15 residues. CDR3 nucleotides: TGTGCCAGCAGTGCGACAGGGGCGTTGAACACTGAAGCTTTCTTT. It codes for CASSATGALNTEAFF. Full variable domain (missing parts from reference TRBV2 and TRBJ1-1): EPEVTQTPSHQVTQMGQEVILRCVPISNHLYFYWYRQILGQKVEFLVSFYNNEISEKSEIFDDQFSVERPDGSNFTLKIRSTKLEDSAMYFCASSATGALNTEAFFGQGTRLTVV.